This TCR beta chain was captured in a study of shared clonotypes between healthy human individuals (dated by TCRdb to the early 2020s). Regarding the research as a whole: The cohort comprised two women and a few men aged 18 to 49 years. For each donor, three plates each were used for CD4 naive and CD4 memory, two plates were used for CD8 naive, and one plate was used for CD8 memory. The study deeply sequenced blood TCR repertoires of roughly five healthy adults to estimate repertoire size and the extent of clonotype sharing between individuals. Different laboratories and diverse techniques were used to prepare libraries and sequence TCR repertoires, to increase sequencing depth and limit assay-specific biases. Between about 0.85 and 10 billion PBMCs per donor were obtained by leukapheresis. Broader findings and caveats from the paper: Sampling was limited to blood, and TCR repertoires in tissue likely differ from TCR repertoires in blood. Based on pairwise subsampling, the degree of clonotype sharing among donors was expected to be affected by sequencing depth. Across a handful of donors, around 5% of naive CD4, 3% to 4% of naive CD8, roughly 2.2% of memory CD4, and approximately 0.4% of memory CD8 clonotypes were shared. The small number of donors limited the genetic and exposure-history diversity represented. Compared with non-shared clonotypes, clonotypes shared by all four sorted-subset donors had higher generation probabilities. Incomplete sequencing was indicated by rarefaction of sorted-subset datasets, despite the large sequencing depth. Estimated clonotype richness was generally larger for naive than for memory subsets.

Including cysteine and phenylalanine, the CDR3 has 15 amino acids. Only CDR3 DNA is held: 45 bases, read in frame from base 1. The germline V gene sets CDR1 to MGHRA and CDR2 to YSYEKL. Trimming costs V 1 base and J 0 bases, and their ends lie 7 bases apart. TCR CDR3 regions were amplified from genomic DNA by multiplex PCR using the deep immunoSEQ assay. Genomic DNA extracted from each cell subset was distributed evenly over all wells of several immunoSEQ 96-well plates, and each plate served as one replicate. For sorted subsets, roughly 0.2 ug genomic DNA, equal to tens of thousands of T cell genomes, was loaded into each replicate PCR. The purified libraries were quantified using a Qubit 3.0 fluorometer, sized with a Bioanalyzer 2100, and then quantified again using the KAPA Library Quantification kit. Every immunoSEQ 96-well plate was sequenced on a dedicated single-read 150-cycle Illumina NextSeq 550 flow cell. From the authors' description of their analysis: Because the immunoSEQ output included only junctional sequences and no quality scores, the filtering could not be the same as the filtering used for full-length reads. Sequences were annotated with PyIR, a Python wrapper for IgBLAST v1.9, and V/J genes and CDR3 were assigned using IMGT germline references. Reads were filtered out if the reads had weak V/J assignments (E-value above 1e-6), no CDR3, stop codons, out-of-frame junctions, or ambiguous translated residues. A V3J clonotype was defined by an identical inferred V gene, J gene, and CDR3 amino acid sequence. Percentage overlap between repertoires was computed as shared unique clonotypes divided by the size of the smaller repertoire. RTK rarefaction, the Chao1 estimator, and Recon v2.1 estimates of unobserved clonotypes were used to assess repertoire richness. For all TCRbeta clonotypes obtained by the gDNA method from four donors, generation probabilities were computed with OLGA. TCRdb took over this immuneACCESS table, retaining in-frame rearrangements with V and J assigned. Such tables are incomplete; in checked studies, under half of the missing clones stem from an unresolved V gene, and the remainder is unexplained. V and J calls and clone size are as listed in that table; D and trimming were resolved from the DNA. For this sample the table gives roughly 1,600,000 clones, of which about 98.5% were detected only once. The top ten constitute under 0.45% of the sample.

With respect to this clone: The antigen it binds to is not known. Base qualities are not provided; no much larger clone lies one nucleotide away.

Donors were healthy HIV-negative adults with no recently reported acute infections or vaccinations. Only Caucasian adults living in Nashville, Tennessee, USA were represented among the donors. CD4+ T cells were enriched by magnetic negative selection, after which naive cells were positively selected on CD45RA and the negative fraction was taken as the memory subset. Blood was collected by leukapheresis, and PBMCs were isolated by Ficoll-Histopaque density gradient centrifugation and then cryopreserved in liquid nitrogen vapor phase. Analytical flow cytometry was used to check the purity and quantity of each magnetically sorted T cell population. Genomic DNA was isolated from each sorted fraction and quantified by UV absorbance on a Nanodrop 2000c.

Source material: naive CD4+ T cells sorted from blood. The cell subset or site label on this specimen signifies: CD45RA+ positively selected. The chain is assembled from TRBV4-1 and TRBJ1-3; the D gene remains uncertain. The clonotype originates from a man younger than 45 in good health. The bases are TGCGCCAGCAGCCAAGGCGTGGGCTCTGGAAACACCATATATTTT. This sequence encodes CASSQGVGSGNTIYF.